This TCR beta chain was obtained from a study of T cell responses to AZD1222 COVID-19 vaccine. As for the study in general: Combined were second doses at about 4 or about 12 weeks.

Some clones are missing from TCRdb's copy, which holds only in-frame ones; the method was immunoSEQ multiplex PCR. In the table there are 85,000 to 120,000 clones, roughly 84% of which are singletons. Worth noting for this clone: The antigen is unknown.

The study's findings and limits: Baseline serology detected seropositivity in only 5 to 7 AZD1222 recipients.

Trimming cost V 0 bases and J 2 bases; bases outside gene matches: 11. Germline V gene data show CDR1 as LGHNA and CDR2 as YNFKEQ. The CDR3 has 19 amino acids. The chain links TRBV4-2 to TRBJ1-5; TRBD1 agrees at 9 bases. The TCR comes from an adult in good health. The sample in question was peripheral blood, obtained on day 0 of AZD1222 vaccination. This chain's CDR3 is CASSQDWGRGQGRNQPQHF. The CDR3 DNA is TGTGCCAGCAGCCAAGATTGGGGGAGGGGACAGGGACGCAATCAGCCCCAGCATTTT.